These 15 T cell receptor beta chains share one sample of origin, sequenced in a study of shared clonotypes between healthy human individuals. Generated by immunoSEQ multiplex PCR, the TCRdb table keeps only in-frame clones and is missing some. The top ten clones hold approximately 1.8% of a sample with 650,000 to 750,000 clones, roughly 78% of them seen once. The source material was memory CD4+ T cells sorted from blood. Regarding subset: CD45RA-negative fraction. These receptors were obtained from a woman in her thirties in good health.

This clone was detected many times. Other nucleotide sequences from this sample produce the same CDR3. The chain has TRBV7-8 and TRBJ2-7, with TRBD2 matching over 7 bases. With 6 bases clipped from V and 3 bases from J, the junction kept 5 bases outside the gene matches. CDR1 SGHVS and CDR2 FQNEAQ come from the germline V gene. The CDR3 totals 13 residues. This chain's CDR3 is CASSSGGGYEQYF. The CDR3 DNA follows: TGTGCCAGCAGTTCCGGCGGGGGCTACGAGCAGTACTTC.

The J gene is TRBJ2-5, the V gene TRBV5-1; TRBD2 is a possible D gene (6 bases). The CDR3 runs 16 residues. Germline V gene sequence: CDR1 SGHRS, CDR2 YFSETQ. Trimming shortened V by 0 bases and J by 5 bases, and 17 bases separated the two germline ends. Here the CDR3 DNA reads TGCGCCAGCAGCTTGGGGCCAGGGCAGGCGGGGGAGACCCAGTACTTC. This translates into CASSLGPGQAGETQYF.

The rearrangement uses TRBV5-1 and TRBJ2-7, with 12 positions matching TRBD1. Germline CDR1 and CDR2: SGHRS and YFSETQ. Trimming cost V 4 bases and J 6 bases; bases outside gene matches: 11. The CDR3 is made up of 16 amino acids. In DNA, the CDR3 is TGCGCCAGCAGCGCAAACACCGGGACAGGGGGCAGCGAGCAGTACTTC. Encoded protein: CASSANTGTGGSEQYF.

The chain uses TRBV5-4 and TRBJ2-2; D is uncertain. This CDR3 region has 13 residues. From germline, CDR1 is SGHNT and CDR2 YYREEE (reference sequence). V shed 1 base and J shed 6 bases, with 7 bases lying between them. The CDR3 is CASSLFGAGELFF. For the CDR3, the DNA is TGTGCCAGCAGCTTGTTTGGCGCCGGGGAGCTGTTTTTT.

The gene calls are TRBV12-5 and TRBJ2-1; possibly TRBD1 for D (6 bases). V was pared by 0 bases and J by 7 bases, with 13 bases between. Germline values: CDR1 LGHNT, CDR2 FRNRAP. The CDR3 is 15 amino acids. The CDR3 sequence is CASGLVLGGVNEQFF. In nucleotides, the CDR3 is TGTGCTAGTGGTTTGGTACTAGGGGGTGTAAATGAGCAGTTCTTC.

This sequence joins TRBV2 and TRBJ2-7; 8 bases fit TRBD2. The germline CDR1 and CDR2 sequences are SNHLY and FYNNEI. V was clipped by 6 bases and J by 3 bases; unmatched bases: 7. The CDR3 loop spans 14 amino acids. CDR3 in DNA: TGTGCCAGCAGGGCCGGGACTAGAGGCTACGAGCAGTACTTC. The encoded protein is CASRAGTRGYEQYF.

Only one count was recorded for this clone. The V gene is TRBV28, the J gene TRBJ2-1; D remains unclear. Trimming stripped 5 bases from V and 15 bases from J, with 17 bases between. The length of the CDR3 is 12 residues. The germline gives CDR1 MDHEN, CDR2 SYDVKM. The DNA of the CDR3 is TGTGCCAGCAGTGCAGCTGGGCGCCGTAGGTTCTTC. Its translation: CASSAAGRRRFF.

This clone was observed once. This likely stems from a read error, as it lies one base from a far larger clone. The V gene is TRBV30, the J gene TRBJ2-4; 7 nucleotides agree with TRBD1. This CDR3 has 15 residues. Germline V gives CDR1 GTSNPN, CDR2 SVGIG (reference sequence). The CDR3 DNA reads as TGTACCTCGAGGACAGGAGTTTTAGCCAAAAACATTCAGTACTTC. Its translation: CTSRTGVLAKNIQYF.

This clone occurred a few times. It may be a read error: a sequence one base away is much more abundant. Other DNA sequences of this sample code for an identical CDR3. The J gene is TRBJ1-3, the V gene TRBV28; 10 nucleotides line up with TRBD1. The CDR3 spans 15 residues. Germline CDR1 and CDR2: MDHEN and SYDVKM. Unmatched junction bases numbered 5, after V lost 6 bases and J lost 3 bases. For the CDR3, the DNA is TGTGCCAGCAGCTCTGGACAGGGGGATGGAAACACCATATATTTT. The encoded protein is CASSSGQGDGNTIYF.

This clone was detected a few times. The V gene is TRBV4-1, the J gene TRBJ2-7; 7 bases agree with TRBD2. The CDR3 extends over 15 amino acids. Germline CDR1 and CDR2: MGHRA and YSYEKL. V dropped 1 base and J dropped 3; count of bases not matched to a gene: 6. In nucleotides, the CDR3 is TGCGCCAGCAGCCAAGCGACTAGCTCCGGCTACGAGCAGTACTTC. Encoded protein: CASSQATSSGYEQYF.

The chain uses TRBV28 and TRBJ2-1; tentatively, D is TRBD1 or TRBD2 (6 bases each). Trimming stripped 3 bases from V and 3 bases from J, with 12 bases between. Germline loops: CDR1 MDHEN, CDR2 SYDVKM. This CDR3 is 15 amino acids long. The CDR3 loop is CASSLKGGNYNEQFF. In nucleotides, the CDR3 is TGTGCCAGCAGTTTGAAGGGGGGAAACTACAATGAGCAGTTCTTC.

The gene calls are TRBV5-1 and TRBJ1-5; D remains ambiguous. Germline CDR1 SGHRS, CDR2 YFSETQ. V lost 0 bases and J 0 bases, leaving 7 bases between the germline ends. The CDR3 loop spans 15 amino acids. The CDR3 loop is CASSLAADSNQPQHF. The DNA of the CDR3 is TGCGCCAGCAGCTTGGCTGCAGATAGCAATCAGCCCCAGCATTTT.

CDR3 DNA: TGCGCCAGCAGCCAAGTCTGGCAGGGTAGCGGCTACACCTTC. This sequence encodes CASSQVWQGSGYTF. The chain is built from TRBV4-1 and TRBJ1-2, with a possible D match to TRBD1 (5 bases). The CDR3 is 14 amino acids. The V gene lost 1 base and the J gene lost 8 bases, with 14 bases spanning the gap. Germline CDR1 and CDR2: MGHRA and YSYEKL.

This chain joins TRBV5-6 and TRBJ2-7, with 10 bases aligning to TRBD2. In germline, CDR1 is SGHDT, CDR2 YYEEEE. The CDR3 spans 17 residues. V lost 6 bases, J lost 0 bases, and 12 bases stayed unmatched. The CDR3 sequence: CASIRRRTSGGSYEQYF. The CDR3 region has the DNA TGTGCCAGCATAAGAAGGCGGACTAGCGGAGGCTCCTACGAGCAGTACTTC.

This chain connects TRBV28 to TRBJ1-1; no clear D. The CDR3 runs to 15 residues. Germline assignment: CDR1 MDHEN and CDR2 SYDVKM. V lost 3 bases to trimming and J lost 1 base, with 12 bases between them. The CDR3 DNA is TGTGCCAGCAGTTTCCTAGGACCGAGGAACACTGAAGCTTTCTTT. Protein: CASSFLGPRNTEAFF. Filled out from reference TRBV28 and TRBJ1-1, the complete variable domain reads DVKVTQSSRYLVKRTGEKVFLECVQDMDHENMFWYRQDPGLGLRLIYFSYDVKMKEKGDIPEGYSVSREKKERFSLILESASTNQTSMYLCASSFLGPRNTEAFFGQGTRLTVV.